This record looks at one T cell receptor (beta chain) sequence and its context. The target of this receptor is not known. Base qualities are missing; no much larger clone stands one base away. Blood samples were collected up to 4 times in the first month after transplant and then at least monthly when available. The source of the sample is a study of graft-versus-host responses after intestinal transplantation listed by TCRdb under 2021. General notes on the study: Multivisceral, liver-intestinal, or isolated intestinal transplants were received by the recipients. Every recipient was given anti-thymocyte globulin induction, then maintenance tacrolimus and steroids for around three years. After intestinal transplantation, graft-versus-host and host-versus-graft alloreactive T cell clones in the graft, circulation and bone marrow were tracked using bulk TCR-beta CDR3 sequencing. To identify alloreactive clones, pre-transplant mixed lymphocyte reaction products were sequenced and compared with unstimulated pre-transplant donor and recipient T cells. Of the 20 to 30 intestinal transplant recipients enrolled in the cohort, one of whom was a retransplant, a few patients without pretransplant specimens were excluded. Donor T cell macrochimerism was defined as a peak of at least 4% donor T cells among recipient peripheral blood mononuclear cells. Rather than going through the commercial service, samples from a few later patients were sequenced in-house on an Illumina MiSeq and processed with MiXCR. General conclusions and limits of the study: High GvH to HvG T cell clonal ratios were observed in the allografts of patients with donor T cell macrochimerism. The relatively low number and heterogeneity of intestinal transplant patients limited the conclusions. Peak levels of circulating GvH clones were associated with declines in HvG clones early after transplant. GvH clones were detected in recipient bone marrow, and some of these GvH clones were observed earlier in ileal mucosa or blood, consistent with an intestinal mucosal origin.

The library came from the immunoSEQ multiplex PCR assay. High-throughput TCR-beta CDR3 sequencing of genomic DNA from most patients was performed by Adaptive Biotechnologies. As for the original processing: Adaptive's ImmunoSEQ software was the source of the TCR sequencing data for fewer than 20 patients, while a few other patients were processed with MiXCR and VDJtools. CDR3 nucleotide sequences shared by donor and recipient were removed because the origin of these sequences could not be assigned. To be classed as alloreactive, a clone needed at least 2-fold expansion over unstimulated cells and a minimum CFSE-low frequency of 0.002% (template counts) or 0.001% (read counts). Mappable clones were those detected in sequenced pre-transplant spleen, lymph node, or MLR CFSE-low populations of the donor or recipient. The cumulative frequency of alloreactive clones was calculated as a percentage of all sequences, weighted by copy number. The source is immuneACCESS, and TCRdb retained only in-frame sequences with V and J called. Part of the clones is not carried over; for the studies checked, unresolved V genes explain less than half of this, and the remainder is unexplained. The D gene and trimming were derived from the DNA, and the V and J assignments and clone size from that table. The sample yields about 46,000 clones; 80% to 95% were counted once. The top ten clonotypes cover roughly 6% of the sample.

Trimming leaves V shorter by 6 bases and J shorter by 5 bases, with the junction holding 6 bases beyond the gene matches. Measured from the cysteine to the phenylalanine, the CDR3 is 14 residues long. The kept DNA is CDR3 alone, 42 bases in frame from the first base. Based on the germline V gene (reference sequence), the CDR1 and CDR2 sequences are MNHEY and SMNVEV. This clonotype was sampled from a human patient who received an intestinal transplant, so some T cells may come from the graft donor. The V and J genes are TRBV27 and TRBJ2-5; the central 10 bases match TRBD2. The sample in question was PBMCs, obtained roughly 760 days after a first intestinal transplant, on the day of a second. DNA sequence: TGTGCCAGCAGCCTAGCGGGAGACAGGGAGACCCAGTACTTC. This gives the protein CASSLAGDRETQYF.